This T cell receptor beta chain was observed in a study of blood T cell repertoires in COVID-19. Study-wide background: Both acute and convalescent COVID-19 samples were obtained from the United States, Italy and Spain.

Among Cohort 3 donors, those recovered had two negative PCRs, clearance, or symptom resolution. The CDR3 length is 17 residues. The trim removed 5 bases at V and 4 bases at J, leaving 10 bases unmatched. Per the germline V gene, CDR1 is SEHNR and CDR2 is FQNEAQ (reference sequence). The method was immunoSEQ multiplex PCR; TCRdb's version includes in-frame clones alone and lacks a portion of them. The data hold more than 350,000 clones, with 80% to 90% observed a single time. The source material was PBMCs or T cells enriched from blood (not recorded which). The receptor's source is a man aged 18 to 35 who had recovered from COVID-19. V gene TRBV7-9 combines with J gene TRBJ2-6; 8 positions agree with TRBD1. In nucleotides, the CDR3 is TGTGCCAGCAGCGATACCCAGGGGGCGAGGGGGGCCAACGTCCTGACTTTC. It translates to CASSDTQGARGANVLTF.